This is a list of T cell receptor beta chains from one sample in a study of blood T cells in healthy people across ages. One entry per CDR3 protein results from TCRdb running MiXCR on the 5' RACE reads. This table holds roughly 800,000 distinct CDR3 sequences, 20% to 30% found once. Separately, the same data were catalogued under a study of T cells of mothers and their children.

The sequenced sample was blood. The receptors stem from a boy between 10 and 17 years old in good health. Both conserved end residues are trimmed from each CDR3. The order of the fields is V gene, J gene, CDR3 protein.

TRBV7-9,TRBJ2-2,ASSLLGGTGELF
TRBV7-2,TRBJ2-3,ASSERTPAPQY
TRBV12-3/TRBV12-4,TRBJ1-2,ATSSGGPYGYT
TRBV20-1,TRBJ2-1,SARDRGSYNEQF
TRBV20-1,TRBJ2-5,SALNSGEETQY
TRBV28,-,ASSLGMWNEQF
TRBV15,TRBJ2-7,ATSRDMKPAYEQY
TRBV29-1,TRBJ1-1,SVQRSTVNTEAF
TRBV5-1,TRBJ1-4,ASSLGGQLNEKLF
TRBV7-9,TRBJ2-1,ASSFLADSYNEQF
TRBV12-3/TRBV12-4,TRBJ2-1,ASSTRLAGNEQF
TRBV4-1,TRBJ1-2,ASSQDMGQSFYGYT
TRBV9,TRBJ1-4,ASSVEGSNEKLF
TRBV4-1,TRBJ2-1,ASSQPGPAYNEQF
TRBV20-1,TRBJ1-4,SARDQGREKLF
TRBV6-8,TRBJ2-4,ASSYWGSRAKNIQY
TRBV11-1,-,ASSPEIYEQY
TRBV20-1,TRBJ2-5,SAKAGRPQETQY
TRBV28,TRBJ2-2,ASSNRGTGELF
TRBV7-9,TRBJ2-2,ASERDRGLTGELF
TRBV28,TRBJ1-1,ASSTQQGRDTEAF
TRBV7-2,TRBJ2-3,ASSFQGNAQY
TRBV27,TRBJ2-1,ASSLTAGGFNEQF
TRBV30,TRBJ1-2,AWSVPPQLNYGYT
TRBV28,TRBJ2-1,ASSPSTGAGNEQF
TRBV6-1,TRBJ2-5,ASSTIRDARSLAQY
TRBV12-3/TRBV12-4,TRBJ2-1,ASSLRETYNEQF
TRBV29-1,TRBJ2-1,SVGRTDNEQF
TRBV5-1,TRBJ2-3,ASSLAGTLDTQY